This T cell receptor beta chain was recovered during a study of blood T cells in healthy people across ages. Study-wide findings and caveats: TCR beta diversity correlated strongly with naive T cell percentage. Total diversity from one million sequenced T cells was likely underestimated.

This clonotype was detected only once. No antigen is known for it. Isolation yielded PBMCs, at least 7 million per sample, in every case. Trimming cost V 10 bases and J 0 bases; bases outside gene matches: 7. This CDR3 spans 16 amino acids. Germline CDR1 reads SEHNR; CDR2 reads FQNEAQ (reference sequence). Through a sample-barcoded 5' primer and a J-beta primer mix, a second PCR was run for roughly 6 to 11 cycles. In TCRdb, the 5' RACE reads were re-called with MiXCR into one record per CDR3 protein. Found here are 380,000 or so distinct CDR3 sequences, 50% to 60% of them singletons; the top ten hold around 50%.

The chain is built from TRBV7-9 and TRBJ2-6, with 9 positions matching TRBD1. The sequence came from a man between 60 and 70 years old in good health. The specimen was blood. The CDR3 DNA is TGTGCCAAGGACAGGGGCCAAAGCTCTGGGGCCAACGTCCTGACTTTC. It translates to CAKDRGQSSGANVLTF.